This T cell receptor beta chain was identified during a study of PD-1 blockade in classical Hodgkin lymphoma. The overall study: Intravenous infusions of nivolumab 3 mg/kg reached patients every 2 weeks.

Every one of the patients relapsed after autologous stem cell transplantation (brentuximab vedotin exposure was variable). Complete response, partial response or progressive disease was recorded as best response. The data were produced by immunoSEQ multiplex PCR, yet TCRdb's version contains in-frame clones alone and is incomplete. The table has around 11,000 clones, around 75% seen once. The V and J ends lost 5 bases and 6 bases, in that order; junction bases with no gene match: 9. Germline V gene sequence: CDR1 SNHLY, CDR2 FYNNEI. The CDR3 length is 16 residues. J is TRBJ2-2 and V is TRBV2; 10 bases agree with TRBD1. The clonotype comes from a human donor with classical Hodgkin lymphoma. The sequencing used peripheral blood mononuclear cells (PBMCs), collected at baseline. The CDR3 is CASSLRDRGRAGELFF. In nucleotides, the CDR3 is TGTGCCAGCAGTCTCCGGGACAGGGGAAGAGCCGGGGAGCTGTTTTTT.